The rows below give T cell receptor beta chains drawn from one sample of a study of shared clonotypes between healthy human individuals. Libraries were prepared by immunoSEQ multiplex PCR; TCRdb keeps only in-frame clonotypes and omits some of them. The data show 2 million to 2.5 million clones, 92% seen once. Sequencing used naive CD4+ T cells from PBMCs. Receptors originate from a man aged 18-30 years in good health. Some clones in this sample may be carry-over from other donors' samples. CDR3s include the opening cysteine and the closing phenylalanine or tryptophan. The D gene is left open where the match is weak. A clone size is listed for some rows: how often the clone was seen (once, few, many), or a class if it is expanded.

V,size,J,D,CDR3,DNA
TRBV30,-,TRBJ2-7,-,CAWSVISQASNEQYF,TGTGCCTGGAGTGTAATCTCGCAGGCCTCAAACGAGCAGTACTTC
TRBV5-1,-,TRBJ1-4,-,CASSPGGRFEKLFF,TGCGCCAGCAGCCCCGGGGGTCGCTTCGAAAAACTGTTTTTT
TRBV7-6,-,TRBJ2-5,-,CASSLVSARQETQYF,TGTGCCAGCAGCTTAGTTTCGGCCAGACAAGAGACCCAGTACTTC
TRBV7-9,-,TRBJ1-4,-,CASRTSRGGRELFF,TGTGCCAGCAGAACGTCGCGCGGAGGGAGGGAACTGTTTTTT
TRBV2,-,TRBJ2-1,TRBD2,CASRWGLVDNEQFF,TGTGCCAGCAGGTGGGGACTAGTCGACAATGAGCAGTTCTTC
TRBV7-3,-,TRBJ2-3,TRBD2,CASSFGREADTQYF,TGTGCCAGCAGCTTCGGGCGGGAGGCAGATACGCAGTATTTT
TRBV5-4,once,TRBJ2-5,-,CASSLGERVQETQYF,TGTGCCAGCAGCTTGGGGGAGCGGGTCCAAGAGACCCAGTACTTC
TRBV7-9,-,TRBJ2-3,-,CASSRPRENAQYF,TGTGCCAGCAGCCGTCCCCGGGAGAATGCGCAGTATTTT
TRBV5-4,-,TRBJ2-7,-,CASSFGAFRRYEQYF,TGTGCCAGCAGCTTCGGTGCCTTCCGCCGTTACGAGCAGTACTTC
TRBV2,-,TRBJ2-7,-,CASSYDQGGGLGEQYF,TGTGCCAGCAGCTATGACCAAGGGGGGGGTTTGGGCGAGCAGTACTTC
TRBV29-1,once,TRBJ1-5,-,CSGGGSNQPQHF,TGCAGCGGGGGGGGGAGCAATCAGCCCCAGCATTTT
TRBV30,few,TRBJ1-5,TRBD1,CAWTRQGAPGNQPQHF,TGTGCCTGGACCCGACAGGGGGCGCCGGGCAATCAGCCCCAGCATTTT
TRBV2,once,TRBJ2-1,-,CASSDQGYNEQFF,TGTGCCAGCAGTGATCAGGGTTACAATGAGCAGTTCTTC
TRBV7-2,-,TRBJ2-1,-,CASSLGLPNEQFF,TGTGCCAGCAGCTTGGGACTCCCAAATGAGCAGTTCTTC
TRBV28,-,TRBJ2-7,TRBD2,CASSLAGGRSYEQYF,TGTGCCAGCAGTTTAGCGGGAGGAAGGTCCTACGAGCAGTACTTC
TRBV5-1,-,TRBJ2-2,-,CASRDLRAGELFF,-
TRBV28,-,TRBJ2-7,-,CASSILATSKGQYF,TGTGCCAGCAGTATCCTAGCGACCTCGAAGGGGCAGTACTTC
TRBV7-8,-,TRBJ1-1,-,CASSSWAAGRNTEAFF,TGTGCCAGCAGCTCATGGGCCGCAGGAAGGAACACTGAAGCTTTCTTT
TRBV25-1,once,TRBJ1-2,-,CASSAGGGTSYGYTF,TGTGCCAGCAGTGCGGGGGGCGGGACGAGTTATGGCTACACCTTC
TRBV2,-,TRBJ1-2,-,CASSASAGVNYGYTF,TGTGCCAGCAGTGCCTCCGCCGGGGTTAACTATGGCTACACCTTC
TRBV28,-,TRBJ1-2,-,CASSLRGEGYTF,TGTGCCAGCAGTTTACGAGGGGAAGGCTACACCTTC
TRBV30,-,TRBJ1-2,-,CAEGQYYGYTF,TGTGCCGAGGGACAATACTATGGCTACACCTTC
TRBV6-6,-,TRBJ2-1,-,CASSPTVNEQFF,TGTGCCAGCAGCCCGACAGTTAATGAGCAGTTCTTC
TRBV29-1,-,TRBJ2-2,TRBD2,CSVALAGVTGELFF,TGCAGCGTTGCACTAGCGGGAGTGACCGGGGAGCTGTTTTTT
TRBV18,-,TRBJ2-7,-,CASSPQGLPYEQYF,TGTGCCAGCTCACCCCAGGGGCTACCCTACGAGCAGTACTTC
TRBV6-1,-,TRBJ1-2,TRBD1,CASRAPGQVTYGYTF,TGTGCCAGCAGGGCCCCGGGACAGGTGACCTATGGCTACACCTTC
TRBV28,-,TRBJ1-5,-,CASSLWAAPSNQPQHF,TGTGCCAGCAGTTTATGGGCAGCACCCTCCAATCAGCCCCAGCATTTT
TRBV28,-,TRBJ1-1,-,CASRPRDTEAFF,TGTGCCAGCAGGCCGAGAGACACTGAAGCTTTCTTT
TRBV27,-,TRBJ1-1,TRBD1,CASSTLLGQGISTEAFF,TGTGCCAGCAGTACTCTGTTGGGACAGGGGATTTCCACTGAAGCTTTCTTT
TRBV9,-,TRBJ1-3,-,CASSALGGFSGNTIYF,TGTGCCAGCAGCGCCCTCGGGGGATTCTCTGGAAACACCATATATTTT
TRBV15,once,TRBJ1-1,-,CATSRDRQGTEAFF,TGTGCCACCAGCAGAGATAGGCAAGGCACTGAAGCTTTCTTT
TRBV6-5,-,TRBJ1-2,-,CASSRTAANYGYTF,TGTGCCAGCAGCCGGACAGCCGCTAACTATGGCTACACCTTC
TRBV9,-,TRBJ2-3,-,CASSVASSGGTDTQYF,TGTGCCAGCAGCGTAGCCAGTAGCGGAGGCACAGATACGCAGTATTTT
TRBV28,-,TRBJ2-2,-,CASSSPRELFF,TGTGCCAGCAGTTCACCCCGAGAGCTGTTTTTT
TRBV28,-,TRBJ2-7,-,CASSSSQLRYYEQYF,TGTGCCAGCAGTTCCTCTCAGTTACGGTACTACGAGCAGTACTTC
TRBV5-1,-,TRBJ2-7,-,CASTLAPSYEQYF,TGCGCCAGCACTTTGGCCCCCTCCTACGAGCAGTACTTC
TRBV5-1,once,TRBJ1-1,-,CASSFQGLSTEAFF,TGCGCCAGCAGCTTCCAGGGGTTGAGCACTGAAGCTTTCTTT
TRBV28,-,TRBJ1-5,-,CASSLTGPSNNQPQHF,TGTGCCAGCAGTTTAACCGGACCGTCGAACAATCAGCCCCAGCATTTT
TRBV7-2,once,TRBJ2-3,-,CASSFLGPSTDTQYF,TGTGCCAGCAGCTTTCTAGGGCCTAGCACAGATACGCAGTATTTT
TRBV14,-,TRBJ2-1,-,CASSQAGLGIYNEQFF,TGTGCCAGCAGCCAAGCGGGTCTGGGGATTTACAATGAGCAGTTCTTC
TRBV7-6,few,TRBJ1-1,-,CASSARTGNTEAFF,TGTGCCAGCAGCGCCCGGACGGGGAACACTGAAGCTTTCTTT
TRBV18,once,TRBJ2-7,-,CASSAGPTYEQYF,TGTGCCAGCTCAGCGGGCCCCACCTACGAGCAGTACTTC
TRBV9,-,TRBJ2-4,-,CASSQVREGDIQYF,TGTGCCAGCAGCCAGGTCCGGGAAGGCGACATTCAGTACTTC
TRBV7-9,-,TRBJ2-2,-,CASSSGASASEHRGAVF,TGTGCCAGCAGCTCAGGGGCGAGCGCTAGCGAACACCGGGGAGCTGTTTTT
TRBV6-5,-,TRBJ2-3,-,CASRDPRRSDTQYF,TGTGCCAGCAGGGACCCGAGGCGTTCAGATACGCAGTATTTT
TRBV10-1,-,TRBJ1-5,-,CASSESPSVRPQHF,TGCGCCAGCAGTGAGTCCCCTTCGGTGAGGCCCCAGCATTTT
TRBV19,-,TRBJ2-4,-,CATAAGGPLTKNIQYF,TGTGCCACCGCCGCAGGAGGGCCCCTAACCAAAAACATTCAGTACTTC
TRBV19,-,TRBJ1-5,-,CASRGDGGSNQPQHF,TGTGCCAGTAGGGGGGACGGCGGTTCGAATCAGCCCCAGCATTTT
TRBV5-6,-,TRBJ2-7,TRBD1,CASSRQGVYEQYF,TGTGCCAGCAGCAGACAGGGGGTCTACGAGCAGTACTTC
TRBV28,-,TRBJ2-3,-,CASSFPGLTDTQYF,TGTGCCAGCAGTTTCCCGGGTCTCACAGATACGCAGTATTTT
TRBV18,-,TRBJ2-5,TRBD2,CASSPRGTSAYQETQYF,TGTGCCAGCTCACCAAGGGGGACTAGTGCGTACCAAGAGACCCAGTACTTC
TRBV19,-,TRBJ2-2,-,CASSPPNQVYTGELFF,TGTGCCAGTAGTCCCCCCAATCAGGTCTACACCGGGGAGCTGTTTTTT
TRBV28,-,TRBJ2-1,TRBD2,CASSLAGGVNEQFF,TGTGCCAGCAGTCTAGCGGGAGGGGTCAATGAGCAGTTCTTC
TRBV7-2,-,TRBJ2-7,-,CASSRGLDFPYEQYF,TGTGCCAGCAGCCGCGGGTTGGACTTTCCCTACGAGCAGTACTTC
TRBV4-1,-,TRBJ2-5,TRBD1,CASSQRTGGLGQETQYF,TGCGCCAGCAGCCAACGGACAGGGGGCTTGGGGCAAGAGACCCAGTACTTC
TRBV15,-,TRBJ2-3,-,CATSRKVTDTQYF,TGTGCCACCAGCAGAAAAGTTACAGATACGCAGTATTTT
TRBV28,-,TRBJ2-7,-,CASSEHGYEQYF,TGTGCCAGCAGCGAACACGGCTACGAGCAGTACTTC
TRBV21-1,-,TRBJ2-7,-,CARRSYEQYF,TGTGCCAGAAGGTCCTACGAGCAGTACTTC
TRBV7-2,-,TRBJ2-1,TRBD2,CASSLVAGDNEQFF,TGTGCCAGCAGCTTGGTAGCGGGGGACAATGAGCAGTTCTTC
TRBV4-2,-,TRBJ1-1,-,CASSQGTPWTTEAFF,TGTGCCAGCAGCCAAGGGACACCCTGGACGACTGAAGCTTTCTTT